The sequence of this TCR beta chain was determined in a study of blood T cell repertoires in COVID-19. The length of the CDR3 is 12 residues. V was pared by 2 bases and J by 4 bases, with 2 bases between. The germline V gene has CDR1 MNHEY and CDR2 SMNVEV (reference sequence). Some clones are missing from TCRdb's copy, which holds only in-frame ones; the method was immunoSEQ multiplex PCR. The repertoire has about 490,000 clones, approximately 83% of them found once; the top ten carry roughly 3.2%. This clone was seen a single time. This clonotype originated in a human donor in a cohort sampled during active COVID-19. The sequencing input was peripheral blood. The J gene is TRBJ2-2, the V gene TRBV27; D is ambiguous. CDR3: CASSLLTGELFF. Here the CDR3 DNA reads TGTGCCAGCAGTTTACTCACCGGGGAGCTGTTTTTT.